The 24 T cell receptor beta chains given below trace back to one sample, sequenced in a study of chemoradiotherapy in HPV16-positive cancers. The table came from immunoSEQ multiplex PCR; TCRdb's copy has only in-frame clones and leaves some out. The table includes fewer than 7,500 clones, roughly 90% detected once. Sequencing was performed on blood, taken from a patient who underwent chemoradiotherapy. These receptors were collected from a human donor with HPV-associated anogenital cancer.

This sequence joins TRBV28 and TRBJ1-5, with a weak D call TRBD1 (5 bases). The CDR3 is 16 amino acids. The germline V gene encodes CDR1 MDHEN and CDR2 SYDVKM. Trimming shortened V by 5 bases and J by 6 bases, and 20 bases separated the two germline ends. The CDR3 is CASSITRGSRGQPQHF. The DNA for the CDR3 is TGTGCCAGCAGTATAACCCGGGGGAGTCGGGGTCAGCCCCAGCATTTT.

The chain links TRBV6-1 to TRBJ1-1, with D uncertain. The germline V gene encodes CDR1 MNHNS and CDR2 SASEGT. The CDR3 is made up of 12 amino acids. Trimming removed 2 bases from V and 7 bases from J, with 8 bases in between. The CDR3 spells CASSENRDEAFF. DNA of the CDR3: TGTGCCAGCAGTGAAAACCGAGATGAAGCTTTCTTT.

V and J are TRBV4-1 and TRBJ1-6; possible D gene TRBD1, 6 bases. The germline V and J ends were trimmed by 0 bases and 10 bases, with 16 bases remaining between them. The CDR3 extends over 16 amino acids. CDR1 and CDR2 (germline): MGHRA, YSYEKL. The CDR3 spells CASSQETGQGRSPLHF. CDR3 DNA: TGCGCCAGCAGCCAAGAGACGGGGCAGGGGAGGTCACCCCTCCACTTT.

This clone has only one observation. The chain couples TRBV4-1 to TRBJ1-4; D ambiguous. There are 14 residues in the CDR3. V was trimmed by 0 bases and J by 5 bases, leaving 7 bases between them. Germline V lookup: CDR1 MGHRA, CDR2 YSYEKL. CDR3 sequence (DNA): TGCGCCAGCAGCCAAGAGAGGCTAAATGAAAAACTGTTTTTT. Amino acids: CASSQERLNEKLFF.

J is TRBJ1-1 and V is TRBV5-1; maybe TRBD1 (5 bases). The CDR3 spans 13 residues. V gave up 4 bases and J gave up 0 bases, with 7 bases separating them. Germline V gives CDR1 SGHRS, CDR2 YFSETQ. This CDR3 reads CASSQGMNTEAFF. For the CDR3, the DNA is TGCGCCAGCAGCCAGGGAATGAACACTGAAGCTTTCTTT. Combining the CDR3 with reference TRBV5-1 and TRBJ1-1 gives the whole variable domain KAGVTQTPRYLIKTRGQQVTLSCSPISGHRSVSWYQQTPGQGLQFLFEYFSETQRNKGNFPGRFSGRQFSNSRSEMNVSTLELGDSALYLCASSQGMNTEAFFGQGTRLTVV.

The CDR3 protein is CASSGRQGSRGAFF. DNA for the CDR3: TGCGCCAGCAGCGGAAGACAGGGGTCCCGCGGAGCTTTCTTT. This chain connects TRBV5-1 to TRBJ1-1; the match to TRBD1 covers 8 bases. V trimming: 4 bases; J trimming: 10 bases; junction bases outside the gene matches: 12. Germline V gene lookup returns CDR1 SGHRS and CDR2 YFSETQ. The CDR3 sequence is 14 residues long.

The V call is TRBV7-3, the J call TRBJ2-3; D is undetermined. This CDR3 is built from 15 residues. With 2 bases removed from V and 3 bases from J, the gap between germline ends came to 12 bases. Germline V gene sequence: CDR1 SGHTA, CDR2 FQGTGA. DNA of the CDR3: TGTGCCAGCAGCTTAGATCAGACCTTGACAGATACGCAGTATTTT. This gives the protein CASSLDQTLTDTQYF. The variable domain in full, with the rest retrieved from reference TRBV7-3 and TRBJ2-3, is GAGVSQTPSNKVTEKGKYVELRCDPISGHTALYWYRQSLGQGPEFLIYFQGTGAADDSGLPNDRFFAVRPEGSVSTLKIQRTERGDSAVYLCASSLDQTLTDTQYFGPGTRLTVL.

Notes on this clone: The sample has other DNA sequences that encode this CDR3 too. In nucleotides, the CDR3 is TGTGCCAGCAGCGGGGCTAGCTACAATGAGCAGTTCTTC. Its translation is CASSGASYNEQFF. The V call is TRBV11-3, the J call TRBJ2-1, with D tentatively TRBD1 (5 bases). CDR1 SGHNT and CDR2 YENEEA come from the germline V gene. CDR3 length equals 13 residues. Between the trimmed V and J ends, which lost 5 bases and 3 bases, there was a span of 8 bases.

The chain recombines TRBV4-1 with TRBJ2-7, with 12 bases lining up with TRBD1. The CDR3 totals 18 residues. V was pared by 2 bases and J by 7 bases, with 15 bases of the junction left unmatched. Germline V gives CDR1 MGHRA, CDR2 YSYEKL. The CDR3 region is CASSQLLAGTGGSREQYF. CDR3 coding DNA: TGCGCCAGCAGCCAACTTCTGGCCGGGACAGGGGGCTCTCGGGAGCAGTACTTC.

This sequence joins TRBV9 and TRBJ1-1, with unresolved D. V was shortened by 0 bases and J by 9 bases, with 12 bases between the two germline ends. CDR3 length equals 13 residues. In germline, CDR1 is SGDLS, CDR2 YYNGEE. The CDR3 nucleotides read TGTGCCAGCAGCGTAGACGGGGAGGGCAAAGCTTTCTTT. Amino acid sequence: CASSVDGEGKAFF.

CDR3 bases: TGTGCCATCAGTGAGTCCGGGACAGGGTCGTCCTACGAGCAGTACTTC. Translating gives CAISESGTGSSYEQYF. V and J are TRBV10-3 and TRBJ2-7, with 9 bases matching TRBD1. Germline V gives CDR1 ENHRY, CDR2 SYGVKD. Trimming cost V 0 bases and J 1 base; bases outside gene matches: 4. The CDR3 is 16 amino acids.

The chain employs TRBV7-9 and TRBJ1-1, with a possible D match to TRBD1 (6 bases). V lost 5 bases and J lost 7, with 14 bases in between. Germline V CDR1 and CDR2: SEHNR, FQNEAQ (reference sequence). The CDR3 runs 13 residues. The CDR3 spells CASSDIQGFEAFF. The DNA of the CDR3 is TGTGCCAGCAGCGATATACAGGGATTTGAAGCTTTCTTT.

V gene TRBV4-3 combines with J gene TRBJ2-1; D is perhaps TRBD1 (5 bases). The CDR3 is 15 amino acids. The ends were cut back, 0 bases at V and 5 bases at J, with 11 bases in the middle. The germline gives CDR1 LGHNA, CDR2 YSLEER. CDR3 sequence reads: CASSQDWTLNNEQFF. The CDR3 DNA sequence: TGCGCCAGCAGCCAAGACTGGACACTTAACAATGAGCAGTTCTTC.

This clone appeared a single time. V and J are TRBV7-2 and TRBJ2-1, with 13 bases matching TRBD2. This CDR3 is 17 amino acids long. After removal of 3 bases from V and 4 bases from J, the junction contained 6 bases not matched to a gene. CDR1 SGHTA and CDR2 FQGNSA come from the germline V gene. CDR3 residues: CASSFRTSGSVYNEQFF. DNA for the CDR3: TGTGCCAGCAGCTTTCGGACTAGCGGGAGTGTATACAATGAGCAGTTCTTC.

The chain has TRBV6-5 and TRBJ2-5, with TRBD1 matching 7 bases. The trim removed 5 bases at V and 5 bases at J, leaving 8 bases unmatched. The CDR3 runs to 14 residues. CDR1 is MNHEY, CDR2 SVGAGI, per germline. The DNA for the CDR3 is TGTGCCAGCAGTCGACTGACAGGGCTGGAGACCCAGTACTTC. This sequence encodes CASSRLTGLETQYF.

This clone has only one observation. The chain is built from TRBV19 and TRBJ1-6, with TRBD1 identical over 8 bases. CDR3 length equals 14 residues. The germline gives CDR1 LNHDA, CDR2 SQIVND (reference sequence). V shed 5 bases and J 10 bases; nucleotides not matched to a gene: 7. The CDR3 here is CASSRQGIVSPLHF. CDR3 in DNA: TGTGCCAGTAGTCGACAGGGGATCGTATCACCCCTCCACTTT.

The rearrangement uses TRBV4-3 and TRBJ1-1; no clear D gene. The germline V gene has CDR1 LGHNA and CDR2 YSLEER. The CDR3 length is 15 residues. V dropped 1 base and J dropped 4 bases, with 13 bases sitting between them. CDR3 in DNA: TGCGCCAGCAGCCAAGTCGGGAGTATGGGCACTGAAGCTTTCTTT. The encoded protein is CASSQVGSMGTEAFF.

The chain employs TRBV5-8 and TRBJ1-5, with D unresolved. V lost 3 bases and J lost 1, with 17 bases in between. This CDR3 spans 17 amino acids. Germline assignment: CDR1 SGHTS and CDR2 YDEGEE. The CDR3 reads CASSYNPGPTSNQPQHF. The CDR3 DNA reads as TGTGCCAGCAGCTACAACCCCGGACCGACAAGCAATCAGCCCCAGCATTTT. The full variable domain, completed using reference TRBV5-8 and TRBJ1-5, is EAGVTQSPTHLIKTRGQQATLRCSPISGHTSVYWYQQALGLGLQFLLWYDEGEERNRGNFPPRFSGRQFPNYSSELNVNALELEDSALYLCASSYNPGPTSNQPQHFGDGTRLSIL.

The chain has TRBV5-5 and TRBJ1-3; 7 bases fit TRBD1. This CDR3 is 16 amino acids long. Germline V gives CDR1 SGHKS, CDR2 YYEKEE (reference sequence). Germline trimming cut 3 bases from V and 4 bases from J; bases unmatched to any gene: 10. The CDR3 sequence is CASSSTPRDSGNTIYF. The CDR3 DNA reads TGTGCCAGCAGCTCAACACCCCGGGACAGCGGAAACACCATATATTTT.

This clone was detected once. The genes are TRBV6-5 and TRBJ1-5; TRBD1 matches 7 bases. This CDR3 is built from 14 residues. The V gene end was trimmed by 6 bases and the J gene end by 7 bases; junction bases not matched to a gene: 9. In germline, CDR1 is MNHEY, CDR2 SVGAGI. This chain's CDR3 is CASSRGDAWQPQHF. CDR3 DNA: TGTGCCAGCAGCAGGGGGGATGCTTGGCAGCCCCAGCATTTT.

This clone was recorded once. In DNA form, the CDR3 reads TGCGCCAGCAGCGTCCCCGTCCCAAAGACATTAAGCTCTGGGGCCAACGTCCTGACTTTC. It translates to CASSVPVPKTLSSGANVLTF. This rearrangement joins TRBV5-1 to TRBJ2-6; no firm D call. Germline assignment: CDR1 SGHRS and CDR2 YFSETQ. The CDR3 sequence is 20 residues long. V gave up 4 bases and J gave up 0 bases, with 23 bases separating them.

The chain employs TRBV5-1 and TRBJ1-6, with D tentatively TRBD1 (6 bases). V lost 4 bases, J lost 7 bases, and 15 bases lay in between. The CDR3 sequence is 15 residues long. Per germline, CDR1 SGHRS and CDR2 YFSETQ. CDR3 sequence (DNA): TGCGCCAGCAGCCAGAACGGACAGCAAAATTCACCCCTCCACTTT. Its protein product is CASSQNGQQNSPLHF.

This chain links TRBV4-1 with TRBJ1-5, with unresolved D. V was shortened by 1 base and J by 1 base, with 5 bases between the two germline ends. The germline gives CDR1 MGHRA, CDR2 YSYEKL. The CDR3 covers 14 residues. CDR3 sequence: CASSQVSSNQPQHF. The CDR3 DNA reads TGCGCCAGCAGCCAAGTATCAAGCAATCAGCCCCAGCATTTT.

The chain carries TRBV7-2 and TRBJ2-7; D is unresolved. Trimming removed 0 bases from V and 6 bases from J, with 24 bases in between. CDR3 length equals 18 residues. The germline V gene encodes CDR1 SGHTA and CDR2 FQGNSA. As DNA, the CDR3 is TGTGCCAGCAGCTTAGCGCCCCCCACTGTGTATCCATTTGGCGAGCAGTACTTC. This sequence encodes CASSLAPPTVYPFGEQYF.